What follows are 7 T cell receptor beta chains derived from one specimen sequenced in a study of shared clonotypes between healthy human individuals. Using immunoSEQ multiplex PCR, the repertoire was profiled, and TCRdb retains in-frame clones only, with some absent. The table shows around 550,000 clones, with about 96% occurring only once. Sequencing used naive CD4+ T cells sorted from blood. Subset meaning: CD45RA+ positively selected. The receptors stem from a woman aged 25 to 39 in good health.

The chain couples TRBV28 to TRBJ2-4; tentative D call: TRBD1 (6 bases). Per the germline V gene, CDR1 is MDHEN and CDR2 is SYDVKM. There are 16 residues in the CDR3. V was clipped by 4 bases and J by 3 bases, with 16 bases between them. CDR3 amino acids: CASSSRTVLYKNIQYF. The CDR3 bases are TGTGCCAGCAGTTCTCGGACAGTCCTCTACAAAAACATTCAGTACTTC.

The V gene is TRBV19, the J gene TRBJ2-2; TRBD2 agrees at 9 bases. This CDR3 has 16 residues. The J segment lost 0 bases and the V segment lost 6 bases, leaving 5 bases of the junction unmatched. Germline CDR1 reads LNHDA; CDR2 reads SQIVND (reference sequence). Here the CDR3 reads CASSSAGGSNTGELFF. The CDR3 DNA reads as TGTGCCAGTAGCTCAGCGGGAGGCTCGAACACCGGGGAGCTGTTTTTT.

The chain links TRBV7-7 to TRBJ1-5; D call uncertain. The CDR3 extends over 13 amino acids. Trimming removed 1 base from V and 6 bases from J, with 7 bases in between. Looked up from germline, CDR1 is SSHAT and CDR2 is FNYEAQ (reference sequence). The CDR3 DNA reads TGTGCCAGCAGCTTAGGATACGGTCAGCCCCAGCATTTT. Residues: CASSLGYGQPQHF.

The chain combines TRBV19 with TRBJ2-4; tentatively, D is TRBD2 (5 bases). V lost 2 bases and J 6 bases, leaving 5 bases between the germline ends. This CDR3 region has 12 residues. CDR1 LNHDA and CDR2 SQIVND come from the germline V gene (reference sequence). This CDR3 reads CASSIRGNIQYF. Here the CDR3 DNA reads TGTGCCAGTAGTATACGGGGAAACATTCAGTACTTC. Complete variable domain (other parts from reference TRBV19 and TRBJ2-4): DGGITQSPKYLFRKEGQNVTLSCEQNLNHDAMYWYRQDPGQGLRLIYYSQIVNDFQKGDIAEGYSVSREKKESFPLTVTSAQKNPTAFYLCASSIRGNIQYFGAGTRLSVL.

For this clone: Other nucleotide sequences from this sample produce the same CDR3. This chain joins TRBV18 and TRBJ1-4; D may be TRBD1 (5 bases). The CDR3 loop spans 15 amino acids. V shed 0 bases and J shed 5 bases, with 10 bases lying between them. Germline-derived CDR1 and CDR2 are KGHSH and LQKENI. The CDR3 DNA reads TGTGCCAGCTCACCACCGGGGCAGGGAAATGAAAAACTGTTTTTT. It specifies CASSPPGQGNEKLFF.

This chain joins TRBV5-1 and TRBJ2-5; D gene ambiguous. The J call is doubtful: the DNA matches TRBJ2-7 better. Germline values: CDR1 SGHRS, CDR2 YFSETQ. This CDR3 has 13 amino acids. The CDR3 region is CASSLVVNYEQYF. DNA of the CDR3: TGCGCCAGCAGCTTGGTTGTGAACTACGAGCAGTACTTC.

The V gene is TRBV5-4, the J gene TRBJ2-3; D is unresolved. Germline V lookup: CDR1 SGHNT, CDR2 YYREEE (reference sequence). Deletions cut 1 base from V and 2 bases from J, with 11 bases between. This CDR3 is built from 15 residues. The CDR3 region is CASSLPGYLTDTQYF. CDR3 nucleotides: TGTGCCAGCAGCTTGCCTGGCTACCTCACAGATACGCAGTATTTT.